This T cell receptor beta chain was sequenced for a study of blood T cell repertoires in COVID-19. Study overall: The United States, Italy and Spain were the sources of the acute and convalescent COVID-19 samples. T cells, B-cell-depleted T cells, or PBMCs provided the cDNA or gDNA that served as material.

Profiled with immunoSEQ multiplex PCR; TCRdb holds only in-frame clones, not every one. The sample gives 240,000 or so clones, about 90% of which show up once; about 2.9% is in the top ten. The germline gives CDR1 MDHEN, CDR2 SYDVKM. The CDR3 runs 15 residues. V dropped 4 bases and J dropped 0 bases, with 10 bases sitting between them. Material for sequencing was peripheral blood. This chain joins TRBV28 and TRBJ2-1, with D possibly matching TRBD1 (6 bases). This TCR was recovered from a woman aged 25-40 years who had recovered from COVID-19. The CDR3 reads CASSSSGASYNEQFF. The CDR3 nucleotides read TGTGCCAGCAGTTCCTCAGGGGCCTCCTACAATGAGCAGTTCTTC. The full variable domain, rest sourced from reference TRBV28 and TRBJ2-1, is DVKVTQSSRYLVKRTGEKVFLECVQDMDHENMFWYRQDPGLGLRLIYFSYDVKMKEKGDIPEGYSVSREKKERFSLILESASTNQTSMYLCASSSSGASYNEQFFGPGTRLTVL.